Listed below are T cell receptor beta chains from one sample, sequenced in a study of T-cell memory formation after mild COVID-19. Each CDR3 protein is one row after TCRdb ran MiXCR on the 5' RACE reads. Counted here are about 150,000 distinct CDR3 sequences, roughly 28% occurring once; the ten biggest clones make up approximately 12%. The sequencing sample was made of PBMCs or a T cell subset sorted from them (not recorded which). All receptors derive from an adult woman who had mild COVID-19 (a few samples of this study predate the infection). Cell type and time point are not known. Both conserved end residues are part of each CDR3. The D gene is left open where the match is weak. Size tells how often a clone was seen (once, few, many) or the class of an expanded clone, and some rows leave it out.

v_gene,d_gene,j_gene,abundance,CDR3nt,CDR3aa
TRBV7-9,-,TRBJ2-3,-,TGTGCCAGCAGCACTGCATCAGATACGCAGTATTTT,CASSTASDTQYF
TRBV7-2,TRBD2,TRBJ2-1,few,TGTGCCAGCAGCTTAGAACACCCTTGGACTAGCGGGGGGGGTTTTCTCGATGAGCAGTTCTTC,CASSLEHPWTSGGGFLDEQFF
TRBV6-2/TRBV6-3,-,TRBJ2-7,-,TGTGCCAGCAGTTCCAGGGAGACCCTCGAGCAGTACTTC,CASSSRETLEQYF
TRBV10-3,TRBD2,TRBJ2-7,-,TGTGCCATCAGTGATCCGGGACTAGCGTCCTACGAGCAGTACTTC,CAISDPGLASYEQYF
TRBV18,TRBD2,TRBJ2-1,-,TGTGCCAGCTCACTGCAGCGGGGGGGCACGACTGGGCAGTTCTTC,CASSLQRGGTTGQFF
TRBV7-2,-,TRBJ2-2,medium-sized,TGTGCCAGCAGCCTACGGGAGAGGGGCACCGGGGAGCTGTTTTTT,CASSLRERGTGELFF
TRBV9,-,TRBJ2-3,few,TGTGCCAGCAGCGCCTCCCCCGGGGAGCACCCCAGCACAGATACGCAGTATTTT,CASSASPGEHPSTDTQYF
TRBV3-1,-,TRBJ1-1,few,TGTGCCAGCAGCCGAGGGCAGATGAACACTGAAGCTTTCTTT,CASSRGQMNTEAFF
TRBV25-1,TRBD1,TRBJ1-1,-,TGTGCCAGCTTGGGACAGGGCCTTATGAACACTGAAGCTTTCTTT,CASLGQGLMNTEAFF
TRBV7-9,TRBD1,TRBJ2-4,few,TGTGCCAGCAGCCCCCGGGACAGGGTTGAAGGCATTCAGTACTTC,CASSPRDRVEGIQYF
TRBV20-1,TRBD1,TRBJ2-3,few,TGCAGTGCTAGATCGGGCAGGGGGCCGGCGTTTATTGGCGATACGCAGTATTTT,CSARSGRGPAFIGDTQYF
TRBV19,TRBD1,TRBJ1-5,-,TGTGCCAGTAGTATGTGGACAGGGGGCGAAGGAGGTCAGCCCCAGCATTTT,CASSMWTGGEGGQPQHF
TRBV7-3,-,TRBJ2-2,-,TGTGCCAGCAGCTTAAGGGCAGGGCCACGCACCGGGGAGCTGTTTTTT,CASSLRAGPRTGELFF